This T cell receptor beta chain was sequenced in a study of identifying expanded T cells in peripheral blood. No infections or other immune events were documented during collection. Study-wide results and caveats: Differentially abundant clones: approximately 1.3 between replicates, about 17 at around 14 days, 19 to 20 at four.

Some clones are missing from TCRdb's copy, which holds only in-frame ones; the method was immunoSEQ multiplex PCR. Of 60,000 to 80,000 clones listed, 85% to 90% were seen once; the top ten hold over 2.5%. Details on this clone: As yet, its antigen is unknown.

The germline gives CDR1 SNHLY, CDR2 FYNNEI. This CDR3 is built from 13 residues. Trimming removed 7 bases from V and 5 bases from J, with 12 bases in between. The origin of this receptor is a person aged 18 to 75 in good health. The chain carries TRBV2 and TRBJ1-5, with a weak D call TRBD1 (5 bases). The source material was blood. The CDR3 reads CASKGMGDQPQHF. The CDR3 bases are TGTGCCAGCAAGGGGATGGGCGATCAGCCCCAGCATTTT.